A single sample gave rise to the 9 T cell receptor beta chains below, sequenced in a study of blood T cell repertoires in COVID-19. The method was immunoSEQ multiplex PCR; TCRdb's version includes in-frame clones alone and lacks a portion of them. Here the sample spans over 110,000 clones, around 82% being singletons. The sequencing sample was made of PBMCs or T cells enriched from blood (not recorded which). The receptors were gathered from a man in his fifties in a cohort exposed to, infected with or recovered from COVID-19 (not recorded which).

The chain couples TRBV6-5 to TRBJ2-1; unclear D gene. Germline lookup yields CDR1 MNHEY and CDR2 SVGAGI. The V end was cut by 4 bases, the J end by 9 bases, with 7 bases between. The CDR3 has 11 amino acids. CDR3 DNA sequence: TGTGCCAGCAGTTTCAAATTTGAGCAGTTCTTC. This translates into CASSFKFEQFF.

J is TRBJ2-3 and V is TRBV24-1, with TRBD2 identical over 14 bases. Trimming cost V 4 bases and J 3 bases; bases outside gene matches: 14. This CDR3 comprises 20 residues. Germline V gene lookup returns CDR1 KGHDR and CDR2 SFDVKD. CDR3 bases: TGTGCCACCAGTGACCCTACGGGACTAGCGGGAGCCCCGGGAACAGATACGCAGTATTTT. Its translation: CATSDPTGLAGAPGTDTQYF.

This chain connects TRBV5-1 to TRBJ1-3, with 7 positions matching TRBD1. The germline V gene encodes CDR1 SGHRS and CDR2 YFSETQ. Trimming took 1 base from V and 0 from J; bases not matched to a gene: 1. This CDR3 region has 15 residues. The CDR3 loop is CASSLQGDSGNTIYF. The DNA of the CDR3 is TGCGCCAGCAGCTTGCAGGGGGACTCTGGAAACACCATATATTTT.

The chain combines TRBV11-2 with TRBJ1-1; unclear D gene. V shed 3 bases and J shed 6 bases, with 5 bases lying between them. The CDR3 consists of 11 residues. Per germline, CDR1 SGHAT and CDR2 FQNNGV. DNA of the CDR3: TGTGCCAGCAGCTTGGGCGCTGAAGCTTTCTTT. Encoded protein: CASSLGAEAFF.

V and J are TRBV9 and TRBJ2-7, with TRBD1 identical over 9 bases. With V trimmed by 3 bases and J by 2 bases, 6 bases remained unmatched. There are 15 residues in the CDR3. CDR1 SGDLS and CDR2 YYNGEE come from the germline V gene. CDR3 nucleotides: TGTGCCAGCAGCGCCCCCGGGACAGGGACCTACGAGCAGTACTTC. This gives the protein CASSAPGTGTYEQYF.

Here the CDR3 DNA reads TGTGCCAGTAGTATAGATGGCGGCTATAATTCACCCCTCCACTTT. It codes for CASSIDGGYNSPLHF. V and J are TRBV19 and TRBJ1-6; D unresolved. Germline V lookup: CDR1 LNHDA, CDR2 SQIVND (reference sequence). This CDR3 is built from 15 residues. V lost 0 bases to trimming and J lost 3 bases, with 6 bases between them.

The V and J genes are TRBV12-5 and TRBJ1-2, with a possible D match to TRBD1 (6 bases). Germline-derived CDR1 and CDR2 are LGHNT and FRNRAP. V was cut by 1 base and J by 3 bases, with 12 bases left in between. The CDR3 contains 15 residues. CDR3 amino acids: CASGLEAGADYGYTF. The CDR3 DNA is TGTGCTAGTGGTTTGGAGGCAGGGGCTGACTATGGCTACACCTTC.

The genes are TRBV30 and TRBJ1-2, with D uncertain. This CDR3 is 11 amino acids long. V was clipped by 0 bases and J by 7 bases, with 6 bases between them. Germline V gene sequence: CDR1 GTSNPN, CDR2 SVGIG (reference sequence). CDR3 sequence: CAWSVGSGYTF. DNA of the CDR3: TGTGCCTGGAGTGTTGGTAGTGGCTACACCTTC.

The chain combines TRBV9 with TRBJ1-2; 8 bases are shared with TRBD1. Trimming cost V 0 bases and J 0 bases; bases outside gene matches: 16. The germline V gene encodes CDR1 SGDLS and CDR2 YYNGEE. The CDR3 is made up of 20 amino acids. The CDR3 coding sequence is TGTGCCAGCAGCGTAGCTACGGGGGCCGGACAGGGATTTTCTAACTATGGCTACACCTTC. Its translation: CASSVATGAGQGFSNYGYTF.